Following are 15 T cell receptor beta chains from one sample sequenced in a study of blood T cell repertoires in COVID-19. Here immunoSEQ multiplex PCR was the method, and the copy in TCRdb shows in-frame clones only, minus some. The table records some 210,000 clones, 84% of them present only once. Sequences were obtained from peripheral blood. These receptors originate from a woman in her fifties or sixties with active or convalescent COVID-19.

The chain links TRBV2 to TRBJ2-4; D unresolved. This CDR3 has 13 residues. Trimming removed 6 bases at V and 0 bases at J, with 6 bases between. Germline CDR1 and CDR2: SNHLY and FYNNEI. In DNA form, the CDR3 reads TGTGCCAGCAGCCGGTCAGCCAAAAACATTCAGTACTTC. Amino acids: CASSRSAKNIQYF.

The rearrangement uses TRBV28 and TRBJ1-2; 8 positions agree with TRBD1. CDR1 and CDR2 (germline): MDHEN, SYDVKM. This CDR3 region has 13 residues. The V segment lost 5 bases and the J segment 8 bases; nucleotides outside the gene matches: 7. The CDR3 loop is CASSLRTGQGYTF. For the CDR3, the DNA is TGTGCCAGCAGTCTTCGGACAGGGCAGGGCTACACCTTC.

The rearrangement joins TRBV28 to TRBJ2-7; D is undetermined. The length of the CDR3 is 13 residues. The ends were cut back, 4 bases at V and 4 bases at J, with 11 bases in the middle. Germline V gene lookup returns CDR1 MDHEN and CDR2 SYDVKM. CDR3 bases: TGTGCCAGCAGTTCCATCGTACGGTACGAGCAGTACTTC. Translating it yields CASSSIVRYEQYF.

The gene calls are TRBV5-4 and TRBJ1-2; tentatively, D is TRBD1 (5 bases). Looked up from germline, CDR1 is SGHNT and CDR2 is YYREEE (reference sequence). This CDR3 has 16 residues. The V end was cut by 0 bases, the J end by 3 bases, with 15 bases between. The CDR3: CASSLGSGGSYYGYTF. The CDR3 DNA reads TGTGCCAGCAGCTTGGGGAGCGGGGGGAGCTACTATGGCTACACCTTC.

The rearrangement uses TRBV4-1 and TRBJ2-3; a weak D match, TRBD2 (6 bases). Germline V gives CDR1 MGHRA, CDR2 YSYEKL. The CDR3 runs to 14 residues. With 5 bases removed from V and 1 base from J, the gap between germline ends came to 10 bases. CDR3 nucleotide sequence: TGCGCCAGCAGCAAGCCGGGGGGCACAGATACGCAGTATTTT. Translated: CASSKPGGTDTQYF.

J is TRBJ2-3 and V is TRBV7-9, with 7 bases fitting TRBD2. Trimming cost V 4 bases and J 1 base; bases outside gene matches: 5. Germline V gene lookup returns CDR1 SEHNR and CDR2 FQNEAQ (reference sequence). The CDR3 is made up of 15 amino acids. CDR3 residues: CASSSGGPGTDTQYF. The CDR3 nucleotides read TGTGCCAGCAGCTCGGGGGGTCCGGGCACAGATACGCAGTATTTT. The whole variable domain, remainder taken from reference TRBV7-9 and TRBJ2-3, is DTGVSQNPRHKITKRGQNVTFRCDPISEHNRLYWYRQTLGQGPEFLTYFQNEAQLEKSRLLSDRFSAERPKGSFSTLEIQRTEQGDSAMYLCASSSGGPGTDTQYFGPGTRLTVL.

The rearrangement links TRBV5-6 to TRBJ2-1; tentatively, D is TRBD1 (9 bases). V was pared by 6 bases and J by 8 bases, with 21 bases between. The length of the CDR3 is 15 residues. Germline V gene sequence: CDR1 SGHDT, CDR2 YYEEEE. The CDR3 loop reads CASTTQGAGGHEQFF. CDR3 in DNA: TGTGCCAGCACCACACAGGGGGCGGGGGGCCATGAGCAGTTCTTC.

The V gene is TRBV6-5, the J gene TRBJ1-4; TRBD1 is a possible D gene (6 bases). The V gene lost 6 bases and the J gene lost 3 bases, with 14 bases spanning the gap. CDR3 length: 15 amino acids. Looked up from germline, CDR1 is MNHEY and CDR2 is SVGAGI. The CDR3 sequence is CASSPYGTPNEKLFF. Written as DNA, the CDR3 is TGTGCCAGCAGCCCATACGGGACACCTAATGAAAAACTGTTTTTT.

DNA for the CDR3: TGCGCCAGCAGCCAAGATAGGGGCCTCTCTGGAAACACCATATATTTT. Protein: CASSQDRGLSGNTIYF. The V call is TRBV4-1, the J call TRBJ1-3, with TRBD1 as a possible D gene (5 bases). This CDR3 contains 16 residues. Germline V gene sequence: CDR1 MGHRA, CDR2 YSYEKL. With 0 bases removed from V and 0 bases from J, the gap between germline ends came to 9 bases.

CDR3 DNA sequence: TGTGCCAGCAGCGGGACAGCGGAGGCCGGGGAGCTGTTTTTT. Amino acids: CASSGTAEAGELFF. The genes are TRBV9 and TRBJ2-2, with D maybe TRBD1 (6 bases). CDR1 and CDR2 from the germline V gene are SGDLS and YYNGEE. The CDR3 extends over 14 amino acids. V was pared by 3 bases and J by 6 bases, with 12 bases between.

The sample holds one count of this clone. The rearrangement joins TRBV27 to TRBJ1-5; the match to TRBD1 covers 12 bases. Losses at the gene ends were 4 bases for V and 3 bases for J; bases not matched to a gene: 1. The CDR3 has 15 residues. The V gene's germline CDR1 is MNHEY and CDR2 SMNVEV (reference sequence). The CDR3 coding sequence is TGTGCCAGCAGTTCGGGACAGGGGGCCAATCAGCCCCAGCATTTT. This sequence encodes CASSSGQGANQPQHF.

The rearrangement links TRBV7-9 to TRBJ1-6, with D hard to call. V lost 3 bases, J lost 7 bases, and 10 bases lay in between. The CDR3 loop spans 14 amino acids. CDR1 is SEHNR, CDR2 FQNEAQ, per germline (reference sequence). CDR3 sequence reads: CASSLGGFNSPLHF. The CDR3 nucleotides are TGTGCCAGCAGCTTGGGAGGGTTCAATTCACCCCTCCACTTT. Drawing the rest from reference TRBV7-9 and TRBJ1-6, the complete variable domain is DTGVSQNPRHKITKRGQNVTFRCDPISEHNRLYWYRQTLGQGPEFLTYFQNEAQLEKSRLLSDRFSAERPKGSFSTLEIQRTEQGDSAMYLCASSLGGFNSPLHFGNGTRLTVT.

This sequence joins TRBV10-2 and TRBJ1-2; D possibly corresponds to TRBD1 (6 bases). Germline CDR1 reads WSHSY; CDR2 reads SAAADI. V was shortened by 0 bases and J by 4 bases, with 12 bases between the two germline ends. The CDR3 length is 15 residues. CDR3 in amino acids: CASSESRGGGYGYTF. The CDR3 DNA reads as TGCGCCAGCAGTGAGTCGAGAGGGGGTGGCTATGGCTACACCTTC.

The sample holds one count of this clone. The chain is built from TRBV10-1 and TRBJ2-3; weak D call: TRBD2 (6 bases). V shed 8 bases and J shed 2 bases, with 17 bases lying between them. CDR1 WNHNN and CDR2 SYGVQD come from the germline V gene (reference sequence). This CDR3 is built from 15 residues. In nucleotides, the CDR3 is TGCGCCAGCGGAGCTAGCGCACTTATCACAGATACGCAGTATTTT. Translating gives CASGASALITDTQYF.

This chain links TRBV5-1 with TRBJ2-1; 10 nucleotides line up with TRBD1. Looked up from germline, CDR1 is SGHRS and CDR2 is YFSETQ. The CDR3 totals 15 residues. Trimming removed 4 bases from V and 3 bases from J; junction bases left unmatched: 4. CDR3 bases: TGCGCCAGCAGCAGAGGACAGGGGGTCTACAATGAGCAGTTCTTC. Translating gives CASSRGQGVYNEQFF.